The clone carrying this T cell receptor (beta chain) has a count of ten or more. The antigen remains undetermined. This sample was included in a study of T cells in Graves' hyperthyroidism and ophthalmopathy. Exclusion criteria comprised uncontrolled infection, other autoimmune disease, pregnancy or lactation. The CDR3 regions of TCR beta were amplified from RNA transcripts. TCR CDR3 underwent first-round RT-PCR with the HTBI primer set. TCRdb independently ran MiXCR on the multiplex PCR reads; one entry per CDR3 protein. The repertoire holds 300,000 to 350,000 distinct CDR3 sequences, with 15% to 20% as singletons. V gave up 4 bases and J gave up 1 base; unmatched junction bases: 5. Germline values: CDR1 MNHEY, CDR2 SVGEGT. The CDR3 consists of 15 residues. Points from the study as a whole: Among clonotypes expanded in thyroid above 0.001, most were also found in blood.

Material: blood. The chain has TRBV6-2 or TRBV6-3 and TRBJ2-7; the match to TRBD1 covers 9 bases. The clonotype comes from a middle-aged woman with Graves' ophthalmopathy. The CDR3 DNA sequence: TGTGCCAGCAGTTCCCAGGACAGGGGATCCTACGAGCAGTACTTC. Its translation: CASSSQDRGSYEQYF.